Described below is a single TCR beta chain sequence and its context. What it binds is not known. Unmatched junction bases numbered 11, after V lost 5 bases and J lost 10 bases. Germline CDR1 SGHTA, CDR2 FQGTGA. This CDR3 comprises 15 residues. These data belong to a study of beta chain features in type 1 diabetes. Every isolated RNA sample was fully reverse transcribed, so sequencing captured expressed TCRB transcripts. Samples of naive, central memory and regulatory T cells yielded a mean of about 3.6 million reads. The assay was immunoSEQ multiplex PCR, and TCRdb's table has in-frame clones only and misses some. This table holds about 360,000 clones, around 12% found once. Study-level results: Healthy donors had naive, central memory and Treg TCRB repertoires that appeared less similar than those seen among patients.

CD4+ cells of the naive, central memory, regulatory and stem cell-like memory types were sorted via CD45RO/CCR7/CD25/CD127/CD95/CD27. The purity of all sorted populations exceeded 95%. Sequenced material: naive CD4+ T cells from blood. This chain uses TRBV7-3 with TRBJ2-2; 9 bases map to TRBD2. The clonotype comes from a man younger than 30 in good health. The CDR3 here is CASSLAGNGEEELFF. DNA of the CDR3: TGTGCCAGCAGCCTAGCGGGGAATGGGGAAGAGGAGCTGTTTTTT.